In its sample, the clone carrying this T cell receptor (beta chain) was seen a few times. The CDR3 loop spans 14 amino acids. Germline V lookup: CDR1 LNHNV, CDR2 YYDKDF (reference sequence). The V gene lost 0 bases and the J gene lost 6 bases, with 11 bases spanning the gap. Using constant-segment primers, 5'RACE produced TCR alpha and TCR beta cDNA libraries carrying sample barcodes and UMIs. TCRdb called the 5' RACE reads again in MiXCR, with one record for every CDR3 protein. This sample has more than 450,000 distinct CDR3 sequences, with roughly 18% found just once. This sample was taken from a study of T-cell memory formation after mild COVID-19.

The receptor comes from an adult woman who had mild COVID-19 (a few samples of this study predate the infection). Cell type and time point are not known. The chain employs TRBV15 and TRBJ1-1, with a tentative D call TRBD1 (5 bases). The sample comprised PBMCs or a T cell subset sorted from them (not recorded which). This CDR3 reads CATSRERTSAEAFF. The CDR3 DNA follows: TGTGCCACCAGCAGAGAAAGGACATCCGCTGAAGCTTTCTTT.